This T cell receptor (beta chain) was obtained from a study of tumor-infiltrating lymphocytes in primary liver carcinoma. Making TCR beta cDNA involved approximately 530 ng total RNA and a constant-region primer. Investigators got TCR beta libraries out of three nested multiplex PCR rounds, done with slightly modified ARM-PCR. Both of the initial two PCR rounds ran for around 9 cycles and employed TRBV1-TRBV30 forward primers alongside a C-beta reverse primer. From the multiplex PCR reads, TCRdb called clonotypes with MiXCR, one entry per CDR3 protein. Of fewer than 70,000 distinct CDR3 sequences listed, 55% to 75% are singletons. Whole-study results and caveats: Blood had a significantly lower top-250-clone fraction than tumors did (p = 0.039).

Co-extracted RNA and DNA came from 20-30 mg of unsorted bulk tissue. The patients presented with primary liver carcinoma, which was managed through surgical resection. Every tumor specimen contained over 75% viable tumor cells. Germline CDR1 is SQVTM and CDR2 is ANQGSEA. The CDR3 is 12 amino acids. In the case of this clonotype: Its antigen is undetermined. An end of the junction differs from the germline gene, which may be a read error.

The gene calls are TRBV29-1 and TRBJ2-7; D is unresolved. Sequencing was carried out using liver tumor tissue from sampling region 2. Subset specified: tumor region T2, inferior pole. This receptor was taken from a man aged 35 to 55 with primary liver carcinoma and hepatitis B virus infection. The CDR3 DNA reads TGCAGTGTCACGGTTAGCTCCTACGAGCGGTACTTC. Translated: CSVTVSSYERYF.